The clone carrying this T cell receptor beta chain was recorded only once. This specimen belongs to a study of blood T cell repertoires in COVID-19. Study in general: Acute and convalescent COVID-19 samples came from the United States, Italy and Spain.

The method was immunoSEQ multiplex PCR; TCRdb's version includes in-frame clones alone and lacks a portion of them. The profile shows 130,000 or so clones, around nine tenths of them singletons. V lost 4 bases and J lost 4; bases outside the gene matches: 5. There are 15 residues in the CDR3. From germline, CDR1 is PRHDT and CDR2 FYEKMQ (reference sequence). The chain has TRBV13 and TRBJ2-4, with TRBD1 matching 9 bases. Sequencing used peripheral blood. This receptor was obtained from an older woman with acute or convalescent COVID-19. CDR3: CASSSRDRAKNIQYF. The CDR3 coding sequence is TGTGCCAGCAGCTCTAGGGACAGGGCGAAAAACATTCAGTACTTC.